The 14 T cell receptor beta chains in this list originate from one sample, sequenced in a study of shared T cell receptors in the human thymus. Repertoires were generated with immunoSEQ multiplex PCR, while TCRdb's copy carries only in-frame clones and drops some. This table has 720,000 or so clones, 75% to 90% appearing once. These data were also filed under a second study, of human thymus T cells.

The material sequenced was thymocytes. These receptors all come from a girl less than two years old with a congenital heart defect.

The V call is TRBV7-6, the J call TRBJ1-1, with D unclear. V lost 1 base and J 3 bases, leaving 6 bases between the germline ends. Germline assignment: CDR1 SGHVS and CDR2 FNYEAQ. This CDR3 is built from 13 residues. This CDR3 reads CASSLELDTEAFF. The DNA for the CDR3 is TGTGCCAGCAGCTTAGAGTTAGACACTGAAGCTTTCTTT.

The genes are TRBV28 and TRBJ1-1, with TRBD1 identical over 10 bases. Germline trimming cut 5 bases from V and 1 base from J; bases unmatched to any gene: 19. CDR3 length: 20 amino acids. Looked up from germline, CDR1 is MDHEN and CDR2 is SYDVKM. CDR3 sequence: CASSPSDRGKVRWKNTEAFF. CDR3 coding DNA: TGTGCCAGCAGTCCCTCGGACAGGGGGAAAGTTAGATGGAAGAACACTGAAGCTTTCTTT.

The chain is built from TRBV11-2 and TRBJ2-7; D might be TRBD1 (6 bases). Germline assignment: CDR1 SGHAT and CDR2 FQNNGV. CDR3 length: 14 amino acids. V was pared by 5 bases and J by 6 bases, with 17 bases between. CDR3 region: CASSNGQTSGEQYF. As DNA, the CDR3 is TGTGCCAGCAGCAATGGACAGACTTCGGGCGAGCAGTACTTC.

The chain carries TRBV7-2 and TRBJ2-4, with TRBD2 as a possible D gene (6 bases). The CDR3 covers 16 residues. Trimming stripped 2 bases from V and 7 bases from J, with 18 bases between. Germline lookup yields CDR1 SGHTA and CDR2 FQGNSA. CDR3 nucleotides: TGTGCCAGCAGCTTAATTGAGACACCAAGCGGGAACATTCAGTACTTC. Translated: CASSLIETPSGNIQYF.

To note about this clone: Other DNA sequences in this sample translate to the same CDR3. The J gene is TRBJ1-2, the V gene TRBV19; D may be TRBD1 (5 bases). Trimming took off 7 bases at V and 4 bases at J, with 7 bases between the two ends. The CDR3 sequence is 11 residues long. Germline assignment: CDR1 LNHDA and CDR2 SQIVND (reference sequence). CDR3 bases: TGTGCCAGTAAGACAGTCTATGGCTACACCTTC. Translated, it gives CASKTVYGYTF.

V usage is TRBV5-6 and J usage is TRBJ1-2; D call uncertain. V lost 1 base and J lost 7, with 14 bases in between. This CDR3 region has 14 residues. Germline V lookup: CDR1 SGHDT, CDR2 YYEEEE. The CDR3 region is CASSLKDERSGYTF. The DNA of the CDR3 is TGTGCCAGCAGCTTGAAGGATGAGCGAAGTGGCTACACCTTC.

The chain joins TRBV18 to TRBJ1-5; 7 bases map to TRBD1. Germline trimming cut 3 bases from V and 0 bases from J; bases unmatched to any gene: 11. This CDR3 is built from 18 residues. Germline assignment: CDR1 KGHSH and CDR2 LQKENI. In DNA form, the CDR3 reads TGTGCCAGCTCACCTGAGGTGCGGGACAGAAATAGCAATCAGCCCCAGCATTTT. Translating it yields CASSPEVRDRNSNQPQHF.

A single count supports this clone. The chain is built from TRBV30 and TRBJ1-6; the D is unclear. V lost 0 bases to trimming and J lost 1 base, with 25 bases between them. The CDR3 is 21 residues long. The germline V gene has CDR1 GTSNPN and CDR2 SVGIG (reference sequence). In DNA, the CDR3 is TGTGCCTGGAGTGTTGCTTTTGGCAGGCGAGAACGTAGGTCCTATAATTCACCCCTCCACTTT. This sequence encodes CAWSVAFGRRERRSYNSPLHF.

The gene calls are TRBV4-2 and TRBJ1-2; weak D call: TRBD1 (5 bases). The germline V gene encodes CDR1 LGHNA and CDR2 YNFKEQ. Trimming cost V 4 bases and J 5 bases, with 11 bases left between them. The CDR3 is 13 amino acids. CDR3 in amino acids: CASSRQEGYGYTF. The CDR3 DNA follows: TGTGCCAGCAGCCGGCAGGAGGGGTATGGCTACACCTTC.

The chain carries TRBV6-6 and TRBJ1-2, with a possible D match to TRBD1 (5 bases). V dropped 4 bases and J dropped 4 bases, with 10 bases sitting between them. The CDR3 extends over 13 amino acids. Germline lookup yields CDR1 MNHNY and CDR2 SVGAGI (reference sequence). DNA for the CDR3: TGTGCCAGCAGTTCGGGACTGACCTATGGCTACACCTTC. This sequence encodes CASSSGLTYGYTF.

This chain connects TRBV4-1 to TRBJ1-2; 7 nucleotides agree with TRBD1. The CDR3 sequence is 18 residues long. V dropped 0 bases and J dropped 1; count of bases not matched to a gene: 11. Germline V gene sequence: CDR1 MGHRA, CDR2 YSYEKL. CDR3 sequence reads: CASSQEDGQVQYNYGYTF. Written as DNA, the CDR3 is TGCGCCAGCAGCCAAGAGGACGGACAGGTACAGTATAACTATGGCTACACCTTC.

The CDR3 nucleotides read TGTGCCAGCAGCGAAACCGACAGGGTGGCCACTGAAGCTTTCTTT. Residues: CASSETDRVATEAFF. The chain uses TRBV11-2 and TRBJ1-1, with TRBD1 identical over 7 bases. Trimming at V came to 5 bases and at J to 4 bases, leaving 10 bases not matched to a gene. The CDR3 has 15 residues. CDR1 is SGHAT and CDR2 is FQNNGV in the germline V gene.

The chain has TRBV6-1 and TRBJ1-1; 8 bases are a match to TRBD1. The CDR3 extends over 13 amino acids. V lost 6 bases to trimming and J lost 7 bases; unmatched junction nucleotides: 7. In germline, CDR1 is MNHNS, CDR2 SASEGT. The CDR3 sequence is CASRSTGGIEAFF. For the CDR3, the DNA is TGTGCCAGCAGAAGCACAGGGGGGATTGAAGCTTTCTTT.

The chain's CDR3 is CASSPGTGAYNEQFF. CDR3 coding DNA: TGCGCCAGCAGCCCCGGGACAGGGGCCTACAATGAGCAGTTCTTC. This chain joins TRBV5-1 and TRBJ2-1; 10 nucleotides agree with TRBD1. The CDR3 consists of 15 residues. V shed 4 bases, J shed 2 bases, and the junction held 3 bases outside the gene matches. Germline V gene data show CDR1 as SGHRS and CDR2 as YFSETQ. The complete variable domain, with remaining parts taken from reference TRBV5-1 and TRBJ2-1, reads KAGVTQTPRYLIKTRGQQVTLSCSPISGHRSVSWYQQTPGQGLQFLFEYFSETQRNKGNFPGRFSGRQFSNSRSEMNVSTLELGDSALYLCASSPGTGAYNEQFFGPGTRLTVL.